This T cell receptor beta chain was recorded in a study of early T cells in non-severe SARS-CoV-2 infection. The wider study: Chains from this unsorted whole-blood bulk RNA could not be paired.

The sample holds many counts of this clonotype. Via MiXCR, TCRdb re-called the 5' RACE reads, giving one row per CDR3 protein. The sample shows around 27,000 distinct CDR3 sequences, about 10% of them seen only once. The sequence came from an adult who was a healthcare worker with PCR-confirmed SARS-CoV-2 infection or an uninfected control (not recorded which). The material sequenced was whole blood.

The CDR3 coding sequence is TGTGCCAGCAGCCAAGGCCGCGCGGATACGCAGTATTTT. Translating it yields CASSQGRADTQYF. This chain connects TRBV3-2 to TRBJ2-3. TRBV3-2 is designated a pseudogene. CDR3 length: 13 amino acids.